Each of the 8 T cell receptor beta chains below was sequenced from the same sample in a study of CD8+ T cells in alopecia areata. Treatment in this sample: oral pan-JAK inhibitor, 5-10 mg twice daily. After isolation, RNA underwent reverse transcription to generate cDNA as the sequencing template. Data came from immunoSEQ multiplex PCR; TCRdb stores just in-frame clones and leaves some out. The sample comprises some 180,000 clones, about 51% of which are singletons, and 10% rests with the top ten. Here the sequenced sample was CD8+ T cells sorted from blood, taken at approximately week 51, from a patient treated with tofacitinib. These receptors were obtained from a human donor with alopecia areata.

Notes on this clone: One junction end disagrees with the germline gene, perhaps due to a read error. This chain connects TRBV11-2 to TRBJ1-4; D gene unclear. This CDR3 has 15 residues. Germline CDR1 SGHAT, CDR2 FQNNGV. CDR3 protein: CASSQAVGVNEKLFF. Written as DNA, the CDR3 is TGCGCCAGCAGCCAAGCGGTTGGCGTTAATGAAAAACTGTTTTTT.

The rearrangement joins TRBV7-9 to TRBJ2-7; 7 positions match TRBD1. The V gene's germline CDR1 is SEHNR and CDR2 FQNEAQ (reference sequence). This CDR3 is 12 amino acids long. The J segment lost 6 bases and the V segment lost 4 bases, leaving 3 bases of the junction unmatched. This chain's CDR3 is CASSYRGVEQYF. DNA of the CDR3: TGTGCCAGCAGCTACAGGGGTGTCGAGCAGTACTTC.

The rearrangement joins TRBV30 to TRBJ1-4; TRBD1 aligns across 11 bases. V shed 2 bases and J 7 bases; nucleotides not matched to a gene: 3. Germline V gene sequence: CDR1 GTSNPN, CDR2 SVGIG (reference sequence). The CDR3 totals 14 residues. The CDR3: CAWSPGTGGEKLFF. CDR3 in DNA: TGTGCCTGGAGTCCCGGGACAGGGGGTGAAAAACTGTTTTTT.

The CDR3 region is CASSGPVTEQETQYF. Written as DNA, the CDR3 is TGTGCCAGCAGCGGGCCCGTGACAGAACAAGAGACCCAGTACTTC. This chain joins TRBV5-6 and TRBJ2-5; TRBD1 is a possible D gene (5 bases). This CDR3 is 15 amino acids long. CDR1 SGHDT and CDR2 YYEEEE come from the germline V gene. The V gene lost 4 bases and the J gene lost 2 bases, with 15 bases spanning the gap.

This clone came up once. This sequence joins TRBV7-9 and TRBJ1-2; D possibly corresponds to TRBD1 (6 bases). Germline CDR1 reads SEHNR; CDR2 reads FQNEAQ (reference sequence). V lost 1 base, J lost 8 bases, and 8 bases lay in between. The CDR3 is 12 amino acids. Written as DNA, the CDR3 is TGTGCCAGCAGCTTAGGGGGGCGCGGCTACACCTTC. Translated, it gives CASSLGGRGYTF.

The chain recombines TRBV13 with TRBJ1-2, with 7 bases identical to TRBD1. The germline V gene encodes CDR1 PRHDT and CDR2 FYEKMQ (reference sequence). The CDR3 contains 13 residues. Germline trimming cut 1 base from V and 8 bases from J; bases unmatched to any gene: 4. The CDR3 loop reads CASSLVQGQGYTF. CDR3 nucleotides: TGTGCCAGCAGCTTAGTACAGGGACAGGGCTACACCTTC.

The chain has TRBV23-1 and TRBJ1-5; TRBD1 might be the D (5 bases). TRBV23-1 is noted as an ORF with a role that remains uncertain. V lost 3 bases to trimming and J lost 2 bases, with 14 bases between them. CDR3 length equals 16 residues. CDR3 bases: TGCGCCAGCAGTCACATCATCGGGGGAGGCAATCAGCCCCAGCATTTT. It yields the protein CASSHIIGGGNQPQHF.

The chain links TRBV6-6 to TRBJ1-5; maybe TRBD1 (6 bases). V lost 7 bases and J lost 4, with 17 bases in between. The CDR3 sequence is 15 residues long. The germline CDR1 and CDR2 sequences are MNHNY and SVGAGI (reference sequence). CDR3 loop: CASIDVQGSNQPQHF. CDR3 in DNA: TGTGCCAGCATTGACGTACAGGGAAGTAATCAGCCCCAGCATTTT.